This T cell receptor beta chain was sequenced in a study of blood T cell repertoires in COVID-19 (dated by TCRdb to about 2020). As for the study more broadly: Samples from collaborators originated in the United States, Italy and Spain and spanned both the acute and convalescent phases of COVID-19. The prospective study material was composed of cDNA or gDNA derived from T cells, B-cell-depleted T cells, or PBMCs. A de-identified subject ID, COVID-19 status, age in years and sex were almost always included in the sample metadata. Subjects who had been exposed to COVID-19, were actively infected with it, or had recovered from it provided the deeply sampled blood TCRbeta repertoires that made up the dataset. A freely available public database, intended as a resource for researchers studying the immune response to SARS-CoV-2, is where the repertoires were released. HLA class I and class II types, where available, came from metadata supplied by the sample provider rather than from assay-based typing. Samples came from the ongoing ImmuneRACE study (first 160 participants) plus 1,254 subjects from 6 global collaborators.

TCRbeta CDR3 regions were amplified from genomic DNA by means of the immunoSEQ Assay, a bias-controlled multiplex PCR. The paper's data handling went like this. Nucleated cell counts per sample were estimated from amplification of reference gene primers within the assay. To quantify the absolute abundance of each unique TCRbeta CDR3 rearrangement, sequence reads were collapsed and filtered. For each sample, productive Simpson clonality was calculated as the square root of Simpson's diversity index over productive rearrangements. TCRdb carries this immuneACCESS record with in-frame sequences only. Its versions omit some clonotypes, under half of them owing to an unresolved V gene in the studies checked, with the rest unexplained. The D gene and trimming were derived from the DNA, and the V and J assignments and clone size from that table. In this sample the table shows over 150,000 clones, about 83% of which occur a single time. The ten largest clonotypes hold approximately 2% of the sample.

On the study overall, not on this receptor specifically: How much clinical and demographic metadata was included differed by source and by participant, and the metadata was provided uncurated.

Collaborating institutions collected whole blood in K2EDTA tubes following their own protocols. For TCRbeta analysis, collaborators shipped samples in one of three forms: frozen whole blood, isolated PBMCs, or DNA extracted from either of those sample types. From cysteine to phenylalanine, the CDR3 is 14 amino acids long. The DNA shown is the 42-base CDR3, in frame from base 1. As encoded in the germline V gene (reference sequence), CDR1 is LGHDT while CDR2 is YNNKEL. On this clone: This clone's antigen is unknown. One junction end does not reproduce the germline sequence, and a read error may be involved.

The sequence joins TRBV3-1 (or the pseudogene TRBV3-2) to TRBJ2-2, and TRBD2 matches 9 of the central bases. The sample consisted of peripheral blood. This TCR was sampled from a woman aged 80 or over with acute or convalescent COVID-19. This receptor carries the CDR3 CASNQLAGTGELFF. Read as DNA, the sequence is TGTGCCAGCAACCAACTAGCGGGCACCGGGGAGCTGTTTTTT.